The 28 T cell receptor beta chains in this list originate from one sample, sequenced in a study of PD-1 blockade in classical Hodgkin lymphoma. Clones were sequenced by immunoSEQ multiplex PCR, and TCRdb holds only the in-frame ones, with some missing. The table shows 20,000 to 30,000 clones, with about 80% occurring only once. As to time point: cycle 4 day 1 (C4D1), after 6 weeks of nivolumab. After autologous stem cell transplantation all patients relapsed, and prior brentuximab vedotin exposure differed between cohorts. Sequenced here: peripheral blood mononuclear cells (PBMCs), sampled before the fourth cycle of nivolumab. Receptors were obtained from a human donor with classical Hodgkin lymphoma.

This clone turned up a few times. V is TRBV7-8 and J is TRBJ1-1; a possible D gene is TRBD1 (5 bases). The CDR3 spans 14 residues. Germline-derived CDR1 and CDR2 are SGHVS and FQNEAQ. Trimming stripped 0 bases from V and 3 bases from J, with 8 bases between. This CDR3 is CASSLAGGYTEAFF. The DNA for the CDR3 is TGTGCCAGCAGCTTAGCGGGGGGGTACACTGAAGCTTTCTTT.

The gene calls are TRBV2 and TRBJ2-1; TRBD2 aligns across 14 bases. This CDR3 has 15 amino acids. The V gene end was trimmed by 9 bases and the J gene end by 5 bases; junction bases not matched to a gene: 6. Germline-derived CDR1 and CDR2 are SNHLY and FYNNEI. CDR3 amino acids: CASSGTSGGNNEQFF. DNA of the CDR3: TGTGCCAGTTCGGGGACTAGCGGGGGAAACAATGAGCAGTTCTTC.

The chain joins TRBV2 to TRBJ2-6; unclear D gene. There are 17 residues in the CDR3. V was pared by 4 bases and J by 0 bases, with 13 bases between. The germline gives CDR1 SNHLY, CDR2 FYNNEI. CDR3 bases: TGTGCCAGCAGTGTAGAGACTTGGCCCTCTGGGGCCAACGTCCTGACTTTC. Translating it yields CASSVETWPSGANVLTF.

The CDR3 here is CAGYTNGHYEQYF. The CDR3 DNA sequence: TGTGCCGGGTACACGAACGGACACTACGAGCAGTACTTC. V usage is TRBV30 and J usage is TRBJ2-7; tentatively, D is TRBD1 (5 bases). This CDR3 has 13 amino acids. Trimming removed 8 bases from V and 3 bases from J, with 17 bases in between. Germline CDR1 reads GTSNPN; CDR2 reads SVGIG (reference sequence).

This chain uses TRBV9 with TRBJ2-3; 8 bases line up with TRBD2. Germline-derived CDR1 and CDR2 are SGDLS and YYNGEE. The V gene end was trimmed by 4 bases and the J gene end by 3 bases; junction bases not matched to a gene: 10. The CDR3 is made up of 16 amino acids. The CDR3 nucleotides are TGTGCCAGCAGCATAGGCGAGACTAGCGCGACAGATACGCAGTATTTT. It codes for CASSIGETSATDTQYF.

The V call is TRBV4-1, the J call TRBJ1-4; tentative D call: TRBD1 (6 bases). CDR3 length equals 16 residues. Germline lookup yields CDR1 MGHRA and CDR2 YSYEKL. V was cut by 1 base and J by 7 bases, with 16 bases left in between. The chain's CDR3 is CASSQAYGGQSEKLFF. CDR3 in DNA: TGCGCCAGCAGCCAAGCGTACGGGGGGCAAAGTGAAAAACTGTTTTTT.

A few counts support this clone. The CDR3, as DNA: TGTGCCAGCAGTTTAAGTCGCGTAATAGGGGCAGGCTACACCTTC. Translated: CASSLSRVIGAGYTF. The chain uses TRBV28 and TRBJ1-2; D is possibly TRBD1 (5 bases). Trimming took off 2 bases at V and 8 bases at J, with 18 bases between the two ends. CDR3 length: 15 residues. Germline CDR1 and CDR2: MDHEN and SYDVKM.

The chain couples TRBV28 to TRBJ1-5; maybe TRBD1 (5 bases). Looked up from germline, CDR1 is MDHEN and CDR2 is SYDVKM. The V end lost 10 bases, the J end lost 2 bases, and 18 bases lay between the germline ends. CDR3 length: 15 amino acids. The CDR3 region is CAIKKGPRGNQPQHF. DNA of the CDR3: TGTGCCATCAAAAAGGGACCTAGGGGCAATCAGCCCCAGCATTTT.

The chain carries TRBV5-1 and TRBJ1-2; D is perhaps TRBD1 (6 bases). This CDR3 comprises 14 residues. Deletions cut 3 bases from V and 4 bases from J, with 13 bases between. The germline gives CDR1 SGHRS, CDR2 YFSETQ. The CDR3 DNA reads as TGCGCCAGCAGCTGGGGTCAGGGGTTCTATGGCTACACCTTC. Translating it yields CASSWGQGFYGYTF.

This chain connects TRBV19 to TRBJ1-1; 8 nucleotides match TRBD1. The CDR3 length is 13 residues. Trimming cost V 8 bases and J 6 bases; bases outside gene matches: 8. Germline V lookup: CDR1 LNHDA, CDR2 SQIVND (reference sequence). CDR3 in amino acids: CASGWTGSAEAFF. The CDR3 DNA sequence: TGTGCCAGTGGGTGGACAGGGAGCGCTGAAGCTTTCTTT.

The V gene is TRBV27, the J gene TRBJ2-1; 11 positions match TRBD1. V dropped 0 bases and J dropped 3; count of bases not matched to a gene: 1. The germline V gene encodes CDR1 MNHEY and CDR2 SMNVEV (reference sequence). CDR3 length: 16 amino acids. The CDR3 here is CASSLSGQGVYNEQFF. The CDR3 DNA reads as TGTGCCAGCAGTTTATCGGGACAGGGGGTCTACAATGAGCAGTTCTTC.

V and J are TRBV7-9 and TRBJ2-7, with D possibly matching TRBD1 (6 bases). The CDR3 has 15 amino acids. The ends were cut back, 0 bases at V and 2 bases at J, with 11 bases in the middle. CDR1 SEHNR and CDR2 FQNEAQ come from the germline V gene (reference sequence). The CDR3 sequence is CASSLANRAPYEQYF. The CDR3 DNA reads as TGTGCCAGCAGCTTAGCGAACAGGGCCCCCTACGAGCAGTACTTC. Using reference TRBV7-9 and TRBJ2-7 for the parts outside the CDR3, the full variable domain is DTGVSQNPRHKITKRGQNVTFRCDPISEHNRLYWYRQTLGQGPEFLTYFQNEAQLEKSRLLSDRFSAERPKGSFSTLEIQRTEQGDSAMYLCASSLANRAPYEQYFGPGTRLTVT.

V usage is TRBV5-4 and J usage is TRBJ2-5, with 8 bases lining up with TRBD1. Germline V gene lookup returns CDR1 SGHNT and CDR2 YYREEE (reference sequence). The trim removed 4 bases at V and 5 bases at J, leaving 10 bases unmatched. CDR3 length equals 15 residues. CDR3 in amino acids: CASSLDSGGVETQYF. DNA of the CDR3: TGTGCCAGCAGCCTGGACTCAGGGGGCGTTGAGACCCAGTACTTC.

V is TRBV19 and J is TRBJ1-2, with D unresolved. In germline, CDR1 is LNHDA, CDR2 SQIVND (reference sequence). Deletions cut 4 bases from V and 7 bases from J, with 10 bases between. This CDR3 is 12 amino acids long. CDR3 sequence reads: CASSTPPGGYTF. In DNA, the CDR3 is TGTGCCAGTAGTACCCCCCCGGGTGGCTACACCTTC.

This clone was detected only a few times. The chain is built from TRBV30 and TRBJ2-5; no clear D gene. Germline V gives CDR1 GTSNPN, CDR2 SVGIG (reference sequence). The CDR3 has 12 amino acids. V lost 5 bases to trimming and J lost 5 bases, with 12 bases between them. The CDR3 nucleotides are TGTGCCTGGGGGATCGTAGGCGAGACCCAGTACTTC. It encodes CAWGIVGETQYF. The whole variable domain, filled in from reference TRBV30 and TRBJ2-5, reads SQTIHQWPATLVQPVGSPLSLECTVEGTSNPNLYWYRQAAGRGLQLLFYSVGIGQISSEVPQNLSASRPQDRQFILSSKKLLLSDSGFYLCAWGIVGETQYFGPGTRLLVL.

This clone was recorded a few times. The chain carries TRBV9 and TRBJ2-3; 8 bases map to TRBD2. The CDR3 loop spans 17 amino acids. Looked up from germline, CDR1 is SGDLS and CDR2 is YYNGEE. With V trimmed by 4 bases and J by 4 bases, 14 bases remained unmatched. In nucleotides, the CDR3 is TGTGCCAGCAGCCTTTCCGGGGGGGCCTTCAGTTCAGATACGCAGTATTTT. It codes for CASSLSGGAFSSDTQYF.

The chain uses TRBV19 and TRBJ2-7; D uncertain. This CDR3 has 10 residues. Germline V gives CDR1 LNHDA, CDR2 SQIVND (reference sequence). The V end lost 8 bases, the J end lost 4 bases, and 6 bases lay between the germline ends. The CDR3 sequence: CASPKYEQYF. The CDR3 nucleotides read TGTGCCAGTCCCAAGTACGAGCAGTACTTC.

The chain uses TRBV28 and TRBJ2-1, with D perhaps TRBD1 (6 bases). From germline, CDR1 is MDHEN and CDR2 SYDVKM. Between the trimmed V and J ends, which lost 6 bases and 4 bases, there was a span of 10 bases. CDR3 length: 13 residues. This chain's CDR3 is CASSPTGYNEQFF. The CDR3 DNA follows: TGTGCCAGCAGCCCTACAGGGTACAATGAGCAGTTCTTC. The full variable domain, its missing parts supplied by reference TRBV28 and TRBJ2-1, is DVKVTQSSRYLVKRTGEKVFLECVQDMDHENMFWYRQDPGLGLRLIYFSYDVKMKEKGDIPEGYSVSREKKERFSLILESASTNQTSMYLCASSPTGYNEQFFGPGTRLTVL.

The V gene is TRBV28, the J gene TRBJ2-1; D gene uncertain. Trimming left V 3 bases short and J 3 bases short, with 9 bases between. The CDR3 runs 14 residues. Germline CDR1 MDHEN, CDR2 SYDVKM. The CDR3 here is CASSFARHYNEQFF. CDR3 in DNA: TGTGCCAGCAGTTTTGCGCGACACTACAATGAGCAGTTCTTC.

The gene calls are TRBV29-1 and TRBJ2-7, with 9 bases aligning to TRBD1. The germline V gene encodes CDR1 SQVTM and CDR2 ANQGSEA. CDR3 size: 12 residues. Trimming removed 7 bases from V and 5 bases from J; junction bases left unmatched: 6. Written as DNA, the CDR3 is TGCAGCGCTGTGGGACAGGGCCACGAGCAGTACTTC. Translation: CSAVGQGHEQYF.

This clone showed up just a few times. The gene calls are TRBV6-1 and TRBJ1-5; D remains unclear. Trimming left V 8 bases short and J 3 bases short, with 5 bases between. The CDR3 consists of 11 residues. Per the germline V gene, CDR1 is MNHNS and CDR2 is SASEGT. As DNA, the CDR3 is TGTGCCAGCTCAACCAATCAGCCCCAGCATTTT. Its translation is CASSTNQPQHF.

This chain uses TRBV11-1 with TRBJ2-3, with D possibly TRBD2 on 5 matching bases. Germline CDR1 and CDR2: SGHAT and FQDESV (reference sequence). The CDR3 spans 14 residues. Trimming cost V 4 bases and J 2 bases, with 10 bases left between them. Here the CDR3 DNA reads TGTGCCAGCAGCTACCGGGATTCCACAGATACGCAGTATTTT. It specifies CASSYRDSTDTQYF.

V gene TRBV15 combines with J gene TRBJ1-2, with D possibly being TRBD1 (6 bases). The CDR3 extends over 14 amino acids. V was cut by 1 base and J by 7 bases, with 13 bases left in between. CDR1 and CDR2 from the germline V gene are LNHNV and YYDKDF (reference sequence). The CDR3 DNA sequence: TGTGCCACCAGCAGAGGAACAGGGAGAGGTGGCTACACCTTC. It specifies CATSRGTGRGGYTF.

The genes are TRBV4-3 and TRBJ2-1; TRBD2 aligns across 8 bases. V dropped 2 bases and J dropped 4; count of bases not matched to a gene: 7. This CDR3 comprises 16 residues. Germline V gives CDR1 LGHNA, CDR2 YSLEER. DNA of the CDR3: TGCGCCAGCAGCCAAAATAGCGGGGAGACTTACAATGAGCAGTTCTTC. Protein sequence: CASSQNSGETYNEQFF.

The chain recombines TRBV6-1 with TRBJ1-6; D perhaps matches TRBD1 (5 bases). Deletions cut 5 bases from V and 5 bases from J, with 10 bases between. CDR1 and CDR2 from the germline V gene are MNHNS and SASEGT. The CDR3 spans 14 residues. The CDR3 spells CASSRQINNSPLHF. The CDR3 coding sequence is TGTGCCAGCAGTAGACAGATCAATAATTCACCCCTCCACTTT.

The chain carries TRBV30 and TRBJ1-1; a weak D match, TRBD1 (6 bases). Germline V lookup: CDR1 GTSNPN, CDR2 SVGIG (reference sequence). Trimming removed 3 bases from V and 1 base from J, with 15 bases in between. The CDR3 spans 15 residues. The CDR3 nucleotides read TGTGCCTGGAGAGCCACAGGGTGGGAGAACACTGAAGCTTTCTTT. Translated: CAWRATGWENTEAFF.

The J gene is TRBJ1-6, the V gene TRBV27; 8 bases match TRBD1. Losses at the gene ends were 5 bases for V and 7 bases for J; bases not matched to a gene: 4. This CDR3 comprises 14 residues. Germline V gene sequence: CDR1 MNHEY, CDR2 SMNVEV (reference sequence). The CDR3 coding sequence is TGTGCCAGCAGTCTTACAGGGGGGAATTCACCCCTCCACTTT. It translates to CASSLTGGNSPLHF.

The rearrangement joins TRBV5-1 to TRBJ2-5, with a possible D match to TRBD1 (6 bases). The J call may be faulty, since TRBJ2-7 better matches the DNA end. Germline V gives CDR1 SGHRS, CDR2 YFSETQ. This CDR3 contains 15 residues. The CDR3 protein is CASSPLGGADYEQYF. CDR3 nucleotide sequence: TGCGCCAGCAGCCCACTAGGGGGAGCGGACTACGAGCAGTACTTC.